Listed below are T cell receptor beta chains from one sample, sequenced in a study of OX40 agonist ivuxolimab in advanced cancers. The data were produced by immunoSEQ multiplex PCR, yet TCRdb's version contains in-frame clones alone and is incomplete. The table records 48,000 or so clones, around 90% of them present only once. The input for sequencing was CD4+ or CD8+ T cells sorted from blood, taken in a trial of the OX40 agonist ivuxolimab. These receptors all stem from an adult with an advanced solid tumor such as melanoma, head and neck, liver or kidney cancer. CDR3s include the opening cysteine and the closing phenylalanine or tryptophan. A D gene is named only where the DNA matches it firmly. Some rows have no size entry. The others give once, few or many, or a class for an expanded clone.

>-|TRBV19|-|TRBJ2-2
TGTGCCAGTAGTATCAGGCACGACCCTAGGCCCGGGGAGCTGTTTTTT
CASSIRHDPRPGELFF
>-|TRBV28|-|TRBJ2-3
TGTGCCAGCAGTTTATCGACGCAGAGCACAGATACGCAGTATTTT
CASSLSTQSTDTQYF
>-|TRBV7-9|-|TRBJ2-1
TGTGCCAGCAGCTCCCCCGGGGCGACCTACAATGAGCAGTTCTTC
CASSSPGATYNEQFF
>few|TRBV6-6|-|TRBJ2-3
TGTGCCAGCAGTAATGCAGGGGGCACAGATACGCAGTATTTT
CASSNAGGTDTQYF
>-|TRBV5-8|-|TRBJ1-5
TGTGCCAGCAGCTTGGCGACAGTAAACAATCAGCCCCAGCATTTT
CASSLATVNNQPQHF
>-|TRBV5-4|-|TRBJ1-6
TGTGCCAGCAGCTTGGCCGGTGGGAGGAGGGATTCACCCCTCCACTTT
CASSLAGGRRDSPLHF
>-|TRBV10-3|TRBD1|TRBJ2-3
TGTGCCATCACGGACAGGGGGGGCACAGATACGCAGTATTTT
CAITDRGGTDTQYF
>-|TRBV5-1|-|TRBJ1-6
TGCGCCAGCAGTTTAGGGAGCTCCGCCTATAATTCACCCCTCCACTTT
CASSLGSSAYNSPLHF
>-|TRBV30|-|TRBJ2-7
TGTGCCTGGAGTGTTTCTTCAGGAACAGAGTACGAGCAGTACTTC
CAWSVSSGTEYEQYF
>-|TRBV10-3|TRBD1|TRBJ1-1
TGTGCCATCAGTGAGTCACCGACGGTCGGGACAGCGAACACTGAAGCTTTCTTT
CAISESPTVGTANTEAFF
>-|TRBV12-5|-|TRBJ2-7
TGTGCTAGTGGTTTCATTCTCCCTCCACGTTGGGCAGGCTCCTACGAGCAGTACTTC
CASGFILPPRWAGSYEQYF
>once|TRBV7-9|-|TRBJ1-2
TGTGCCACTAACTTTGGTAACTATGGCTACACCTTC
CATNFGNYGYTF
>few|TRBV7-7|TRBD2|TRBJ2-2
TGTGCTAGCAGCCCAATGCTAGCGGGGGTCAACACCGGGGAGCTGTTTTTT
CASSPMLAGVNTGELFF
>-|TRBV6-6|-|TRBJ2-7
TGTGCCAGCAGCCCTCGTTCCCACGAGCAGTACTTC
CASSPRSHEQYF
>-|TRBV27|-|TRBJ2-1
TGTGCCAGCAGAAAGACTGAGAGGGGTTTCGGGGGCAATGAGCAGTTCTTC
CASRKTERGFGGNEQFF
>-|TRBV6-5|TRBD1|TRBJ1-5
TGTGCCAGCAGTTACGGGGCAGGGGGGAATCAGCCCCAGCATTTT
CASSYGAGGNQPQHF
>-|TRBV5-1|-|TRBJ1-2
TGCGCCAGCAGCTTCACCGATAACTATGGCTACACCTTC
CASSFTDNYGYTF
>-|TRBV2|TRBD2|TRBJ2-3
TGTGCCAGCAGTGACGCCGGAGAGCGGGGGGATTTAGATACGCAGTATTTT
CASSDAGERGDLDTQYF
>-|TRBV7-9|-|TRBJ1-4
TGTGCCAGCAGCTTAGGTAGTCCTAATGAAAAACTGTTTTTT
CASSLGSPNEKLFF
>once|TRBV6-5|TRBD1|TRBJ1-2
TGTGCCAGCAGTTACTTAGGGACAGGGGAATATGGCTACACCTTC
CASSYLGTGEYGYTF
>-|TRBV19|TRBD2|TRBJ2-3
TGTGCCAGTAGTATGTACGGGGGGGCAGAGGATACGCAGTATTTT
CASSMYGGAEDTQYF
>-|TRBV30|TRBD1|TRBJ1-2
TGTGCGTCGGTCCCGGGACAGGGGGCCCTTTTCGTAGGCTACACCTTC
CASVPGQGALFVGYTF
>-|TRBV7-3|TRBD2|TRBJ2-3
TGTGCCAGCAGCTATAGCGGGGGATACACAGATACGCAGTATTTT
CASSYSGGYTDTQYF
>-|TRBV6-6|TRBD1|TRBJ2-5
TGTGCCAGCACCGGACAGGGCGAGACCCAGTACTTC
CASTGQGETQYF
>-|TRBV6-5|TRBD1|TRBJ1-3
TGTGCCAGCAGTTACGACCAGGGGGCCAACACCATATATTTT
CASSYDQGANTIYF
>-|TRBV7-9|TRBD1|TRBJ1-2
TGTGCCAGCAGCAGCAGGGGGCATCGTTACTATGGCTACACCTTC
CASSSRGHRYYGYTF
>-|TRBV15|-|TRBJ2-7
TGTGCCACCAGCAGTGGTATCCCCGGGAGCGGAATCTACGAGCAGTACTTC
CATSSGIPGSGIYEQYF
>-|TRBV7-9|-|TRBJ1-1
-
CASSLVGVGADF
>-|TRBV4-1|TRBD2|TRBJ2-3
TGCGCCAGCAGCCAGCGCCGTAGCGGGGGGGGAGATACGCAGTATTTT
CASSQRRSGGGDTQYF
>-|TRBV7-2|-|TRBJ2-2
TGTGCCAGCAGCTTAGGGTCCGGGACACCGAACACCGGGGAGCTGTTTTTT
CASSLGSGTPNTGELFF
>-|TRBV28|-|TRBJ2-5
TGTGCCAGCAGTCCAAGCCGCAGGGGGGTTAAAGAGACCCAGTACTTC
CASSPSRRGVKETQYF
>-|TRBV6-5|-|TRBJ2-1
TGTGCCAGCAGCTACCCCCCCTATGAGCAGTTCTTC
CASSYPPYEQFF
>-|TRBV27|-|TRBJ1-1
TGTGCCAGCAGTTTATCTCCAGGTATGAACACTGAAGCTTTCTTT
CASSLSPGMNTEAFF
>-|TRBV7-3|-|TRBJ1-5
TGTGCCAGCAGCCCACCGGGAGGGTTCAATCAGCCCCAGCATTTT
CASSPPGGFNQPQHF
>-|TRBV6-5|-|TRBJ2-1
TGTGCCAGCAGTTACAGGGGGGACGAGGATGAGCAGTTCTTC
CASSYRGDEDEQFF
>-|TRBV6-5|TRBD1|TRBJ1-1
TGTGCCAGCACGACAGGGGGTGAGGGAACTGAAGCTTTCTTT
CASTTGGEGTEAFF
>-|TRBV28|TRBD2|TRBJ2-5
TGTGCCAGCAGTCCCCTCGCGGGGGGGCCGATGAAGACCCAGTACTTC
CASSPLAGGPMKTQYF
>once|TRBV7-8|-|TRBJ1-1
TGTGCCAGCACCATCCACGGACAGACGAACACTGAAGCTTTCTTT
CASTIHGQTNTEAFF
>-|TRBV19|-|TRBJ2-7
TGTGCCAGTAGGGAGGGCTACGAGCAGTACTTC
CASREGYEQYF
>-|TRBV6-6|-|TRBJ2-5
TGTGCCAGCAGTTACAGGACAGAGTACCAAGAGACCCAGTACTTC
CASSYRTEYQETQYF
>-|TRBV5-1|-|TRBJ1-1
TGCGCCACAAAAGCGGATGTGTACACTGAAGCTTTCTTT
CATKADVYTEAFF
>-|TRBV2|TRBD1|TRBJ1-2
TGTGCCAGCGGGGACGGGACCGGGACAGGAAACTATGGCTACACCTTC
CASGDGTGTGNYGYTF
>-|TRBV7-9|-|TRBJ1-4
TGTGCCAGCAGCACTACTACAGGGACCCGAGTGAGGGGAAATGAAAAACTGTTTTTT
CASSTTTGTRVRGNEKLFF
>-|TRBV15|-|TRBJ1-4
TGTGCCACCAGCAGAGATCAGGGGAGGGATGAAAAACTGTTTTTT
CATSRDQGRDEKLFF